These 26 T cell receptor beta chains share one sample of origin, sequenced in a study of cytotoxic CD8 clonotypes in ibrutinib-treated CLL. Sequenced by immunoSEQ multiplex PCR; TCRdb stores in-frame clones only, minus some. The sample carries 60,000 or so clones, roughly 59% recorded once. The sequences come from PBMCs, collected after 12 months of ibrutinib treatment. The receptor source for this set is a human donor with chronic lymphocytic leukemia.

The CDR3 is CASSPSTGFNEQFF. CDR3 coding DNA: TGTGCCAGCAGCCCCTCTACCGGGTTCAATGAGCAGTTCTTC. The genes are TRBV14 and TRBJ2-1; no firm D call. The CDR3 loop spans 14 amino acids. The V end was cut by 4 bases, the J end by 6 bases, with 13 bases between. Germline lookup yields CDR1 SGHDN and CDR2 FVKESK.

The gene calls are TRBV5-6 and TRBJ2-3; D not certain. CDR1 is SGHDT, CDR2 YYEEEE, per germline. V gave up 1 base and J gave up 7 bases, with 7 bases separating them. The CDR3 extends over 12 amino acids. CDR3 sequence: CASSLLSYTQYF. CDR3 DNA: TGTGCCAGCAGCTTGTTGAGTTATACGCAGTATTTT.

This clone was recorded only once. This same CDR3 is encoded by further DNA sequences in the sample. J is TRBJ2-7 and V is TRBV28, with D possibly matching TRBD2 (6 bases). Trimming took 5 bases from V and 6 from J, leaving 14 bases between them. The CDR3 loop spans 13 amino acids. Germline V gene data show CDR1 as MDHEN and CDR2 as SYDVKM. CDR3: CASSLGLGGEQYV. For the CDR3, the DNA is TGTGCCAGCAGTCTCGGTTTGGGGGGCGAGCAGTACGTC.

The chain carries TRBV18 and TRBJ2-2, with D perhaps matching TRBD1 (5 bases). Trimming took 2 bases from V and 7 from J, leaving 17 bases between them. The V gene's germline CDR1 is KGHSH and CDR2 LQKENI. The CDR3 loop spans 16 amino acids. As DNA, the CDR3 is TGTGCCAGCTCACCAATAGAGAGCAGGGCAGGCGGGGAGCTGTTTTTT. This translates into CASSPIESRAGGELFF.

The chain joins TRBV10-3 to TRBJ2-5; tentative D call: TRBD2 (5 bases). This CDR3 spans 14 amino acids. V was trimmed by 7 bases and J by 3 bases, leaving 15 bases between them. Germline CDR1 ENHRY, CDR2 SYGVKD. As DNA, the CDR3 is TGTGCCATCACGGCGGGCGGGTCAAAAGAGACCCAGTACTTC. Translating it yields CAITAGGSKETQYF.

By share, this clone counts as medium-sized (0.01 to 0.1%). This rearrangement joins TRBV28 to TRBJ2-1; TRBD2 matches at 8 bases. From germline, CDR1 is MDHEN and CDR2 SYDVKM. This CDR3 region has 12 residues. The ends lost 6 bases at V and 13 bases at J; junction bases unmatched: 8. This chain's CDR3 is CASSTKRERQFF. CDR3 nucleotides: TGTGCCAGCAGCACTAAGCGGGAGCGACAGTTCTTC.

V gene TRBV11-1 combines with J gene TRBJ2-3; possible D gene TRBD1, 6 bases. The CDR3 extends over 14 amino acids. The V end lost 8 bases, the J end lost 0 bases, and 12 bases lay between the germline ends. CDR1 SGHAT and CDR2 FQDESV come from the germline V gene (reference sequence). The CDR3 protein is CASRGGLSTDTQYF. The DNA of the CDR3 is TGTGCCAGCCGAGGGGGTTTAAGCACAGATACGCAGTATTTT.

The CDR3 region has the DNA TGTGCCAGTAGTATTTCAGTAGACAGGTACTACGAGCAGTACTTC. Protein product: CASSISVDRYYEQYF. This chain joins TRBV19 and TRBJ2-7; tentative D call: TRBD1 (6 bases). The CDR3 runs to 15 residues. Trimming stripped 3 bases from V and 3 bases from J, with 15 bases between. Germline V CDR1 and CDR2: LNHDA, SQIVND (reference sequence).

The chain combines TRBV10-3 with TRBJ1-1; no clear D. The germline V gene encodes CDR1 ENHRY and CDR2 SYGVKD. This CDR3 has 15 amino acids. V was trimmed by 3 bases and J by 0 bases, leaving 11 bases between them. CDR3 amino acids: CAISDTGRLNTEAFF. In DNA form, the CDR3 reads TGTGCCATCAGTGATACCGGACGGTTGAACACTGAAGCTTTCTTT.

This clone occurred many times. J is TRBJ2-3 and V is TRBV9; 7 positions agree with TRBD2. This CDR3 has 14 amino acids. Germline assignment: CDR1 SGDLS and CDR2 YYNGEE. V lost 6 bases and J lost 1; bases outside the gene matches: 5. CDR3 DNA: TGTGCCAGCACCGCGGGAGCGGGCACAGATACGCAGTATTTT. Translation gives CASTAGAGTDTQYF.

The chain recombines TRBV6-1 with TRBJ2-7, with TRBD2 matching 7 bases. Unmatched junction bases numbered 10, after V lost 8 bases and J lost 12 bases. The CDR3 is 11 residues long. Germline V gene data show CDR1 as MNHNS and CDR2 as SASEGT. CDR3 coding DNA: TGTGCCAGCGGGCTAGCGGAGCTCCCGTACTTC. It encodes CASGLAELPYF.

The DNA of the CDR3 is TGTGCCAGTAGTATCCACCTCCCAGATACGCAGTATTTT. Its translation: CASSIHLPDTQYF. This chain joins TRBV19 and TRBJ2-3; no definite D call. The CDR3 length is 13 residues. CDR1 and CDR2 (germline): LNHDA, SQIVND (reference sequence). The germline V and J ends were trimmed by 3 bases and 4 bases, with 8 bases remaining between them.

The rearrangement links TRBV7-9 to TRBJ2-3, with D uncertain. Per germline, CDR1 SEHNR and CDR2 FQNEAQ (reference sequence). The CDR3 spans 11 residues. V was trimmed by 5 bases and J by 3 bases, leaving 3 bases between them. CDR3 bases: TGTGCCAGCAGCCAGACAGATACGCAGTATTTT. Translating it yields CASSQTDTQYF.

The chain couples TRBV27 to TRBJ2-3, with 10 bases lining up with TRBD2. V was pared by 1 base and J by 5 bases, with 6 bases of the junction left unmatched. Looked up from germline, CDR1 is MNHEY and CDR2 is SMNVEV (reference sequence). This CDR3 region has 16 residues. CDR3 nucleotides: TGTGCCAGCAGTTTATATAGCGGGAGGATCTTAGATACGCAGTATTTT. It yields the protein CASSLYSGRILDTQYF.

This clone was seen a few times. The chain couples TRBV6-1 to TRBJ1-1; a weak D match, TRBD1 (5 bases). Trimming shortened V by 11 bases and J by 4 bases, and 17 bases separated the two germline ends. This CDR3 contains 13 residues. In germline, CDR1 is MNHNS, CDR2 SASEGT. The CDR3 sequence is CAALQQVGTEAFF. CDR3 bases: TGTGCCGCGTTACAACAGGTAGGCACTGAAGCTTTCTTT.

The chain has TRBV5-5 and TRBJ2-7, with D possibly TRBD1 on 5 matching bases. The CDR3 runs to 14 residues. Germline V CDR1 and CDR2: SGHKS, YYEKEE (reference sequence). V was pared by 1 base and J by 4 bases, with 12 bases between. The CDR3 is CASSLLAGLYEQYF. CDR3 nucleotide sequence: TGTGCCAGCAGCTTGTTGGCAGGGCTGTACGAGCAGTACTTC.

This clone occurred many times. The chain uses TRBV5-4 and TRBJ2-1, with a tentative D call TRBD2 (6 bases). V was pared by 0 bases and J by 6 bases, with 13 bases between. In germline, CDR1 is SGHNT, CDR2 YYREEE (reference sequence). The CDR3 is made up of 15 amino acids. The CDR3 DNA reads as TGTGCCAGCAGCTTGGGACTAGTAAATTCCAATGAGCAGTTCTTC. It translates to CASSLGLVNSNEQFF.

Details on this clone: In the same sample, other DNA sequences code for this CDR3. This chain links TRBV30 with TRBJ2-7; the D is unclear. CDR3 length: 11 residues. Trimming took 5 bases from V and 1 from J, leaving 6 bases between them. CDR1 and CDR2 from the germline V gene are GTSNPN and SVGIG (reference sequence). The CDR3 protein is CAWDSSYEQYF. CDR3 in DNA: TGTGCCTGGGACTCATCCTACGAGCAGTACTTC. The full variable domain, rest sourced from reference TRBV30 and TRBJ2-7, is SQTIHQWPATLVQPVGSPLSLECTVEGTSNPNLYWYRQAAGRGLQLLFYSVGIGQISSEVPQNLSASRPQDRQFILSSKKLLLSDSGFYLCAWDSSYEQYFGPGTRLTVT.

This clone was found many times. The chain combines TRBV7-9 with TRBJ2-5; 7 bases are shared with TRBD2. Germline CDR1 is SEHNR and CDR2 is FQNEAQ (reference sequence). The ends lost 5 bases at V and 5 bases at J; junction bases unmatched: 5. CDR3 size: 13 residues. The CDR3 DNA follows: TGTGCCAGCAGCCACGGGGGGTTTGAGACCCAGTACTTC. It is translated as CASSHGGFETQYF.

Only a few counts were recorded for this clone. V and J are TRBV6-1 and TRBJ1-2; D may be TRBD1 (6 bases). The CDR3 length is 13 residues. V lost 10 bases and J lost 4, with 16 bases in between. CDR1 is MNHNS, CDR2 SASEGT, per germline. The CDR3 nucleotides read TGTGCCACCAACCCGGGACAACGCTATGGCTACACCTTC. This encodes CATNPGQRYGYTF.

V usage is TRBV5-1 and J usage is TRBJ2-4; 7 nucleotides agree with TRBD1. The CDR3 sequence is 18 residues long. Germline lookup yields CDR1 SGHRS and CDR2 YFSETQ. Trimming took 4 bases from V and 0 from J; bases not matched to a gene: 13. CDR3 residues: CASSEIPGQRLAKNIQYF. The CDR3 nucleotides are TGCGCCAGCAGCGAGATACCGGGACAGAGACTAGCCAAAAACATTCAGTACTTC.

The chain carries TRBV7-9 and TRBJ1-2; 7 bases agree with TRBD1. The CDR3 covers 14 residues. CDR1 and CDR2 from the germline V gene are SEHNR and FQNEAQ (reference sequence). Trimming took 6 bases from V and 6 from J; bases not matched to a gene: 10. The CDR3 loop reads CASSSEGGGNGYTF. The CDR3 DNA is TGTGCCAGCAGTTCAGAAGGGGGCGGGAATGGCTACACCTTC.

The chain links TRBV27 to TRBJ2-1, with 9 nucleotides matching TRBD1. Per germline, CDR1 MNHEY and CDR2 SMNVEV (reference sequence). V shed 2 bases and J 5 bases; nucleotides not matched to a gene: 4. This CDR3 spans 15 amino acids. CDR3 sequence: CASSLVGTGNNEQFF. The DNA for the CDR3 is TGTGCCAGCAGTTTAGTTGGGACAGGGAACAATGAGCAGTTCTTC.

This chain joins TRBV28 and TRBJ1-6; D possibly corresponds to TRBD1 (5 bases). The CDR3 extends over 15 amino acids. V was trimmed by 1 base and J by 5 bases, leaving 9 bases between them. Germline lookup yields CDR1 MDHEN and CDR2 SYDVKM. CDR3: CASSLSGQNNSPLHF. The CDR3 DNA follows: TGTGCCAGCAGTTTATCAGGGCAGAATAATTCACCCCTCCACTTT.

The gene calls are TRBV12-5 and TRBJ2-1; 8 nucleotides match TRBD2. Germline V gene lookup returns CDR1 LGHNT and CDR2 FRNRAP. V lost 6 bases, J lost 8 bases, and 6 bases stayed unmatched. The CDR3 totals 13 residues. The CDR3 bases are TGTGCTAGTGGCTCCGGGGGGGTCTATGAGCAGTTCTTC. Protein sequence: CASGSGGVYEQFF. The entire variable domain, with the rest obtained from reference TRBV12-5 and TRBJ2-1, is as follows: DARVTQTPRHKVTEMGQEVTMRCQPILGHNTVFWYRQTMMQGLELLAYFRNRAPLDDSGMPKDRFSAEMPDATLATLKIQPSEPRDSAVYFCASGSGGVYEQFFGPGTRLTVL.

The rearrangement links TRBV19 to TRBJ2-1, with D perhaps TRBD2 (5 bases). CDR3 size: 15 residues. Germline CDR1 LNHDA, CDR2 SQIVND (reference sequence). Trimming removed 7 bases at V and 3 bases at J, with 16 bases between. CDR3 sequence reads: CASTPRQRNYNEQFF. As DNA, the CDR3 is TGTGCCAGTACCCCTCGCCAGCGGAACTACAATGAGCAGTTCTTC.